This T cell receptor beta chain was profiled in a study of control samples from healthy donors and cancer patients. Profiled with immunoSEQ multiplex PCR; TCRdb holds only in-frame clones, not every one. The sample includes about 250,000 clones, over 75% of them seen just once. Germline CDR1 MGHRA, CDR2 YSYEKL. The CDR3 sequence is 17 residues long. The V segment lost 0 bases and the J segment 7 bases; nucleotides outside the gene matches: 9. This clone was observed once. Sample: PBMCs. The sequence derives from a woman aged 55-70 years with lung cancer. The V gene is TRBV4-1, the J gene TRBJ2-1; the match to TRBD2 covers 10 bases. The CDR3 DNA is TGCGCCAGCAGCCAAGATCGGAATAGACTAGCGGGTAATGAGCAGTTCTTC. Translated, it gives CASSQDRNRLAGNEQFF.